The 14 T cell receptor beta chains below all came from one sample that was sequenced in a study of T cell responses to AZD1222 COVID-19 vaccine. Produced via immunoSEQ multiplex PCR; TCRdb's table is partial and in-frame only. The table includes about 120,000 clones, roughly 86% detected once. Specimen: peripheral blood, collected 28 days after the second AZD1222 dose. These receptors were collected from an adult who received the AZD1222 COVID-19 vaccine.

The chain carries TRBV13 and TRBJ1-2; 10 bases align to TRBD1. Losses at the gene ends were 5 bases for V and 5 bases for J; bases not matched to a gene: 8. Looked up from germline, CDR1 is PRHDT and CDR2 is FYEKMQ (reference sequence). The CDR3 runs to 15 residues. The CDR3 coding sequence is TGTGCCAGCAGCGAAGACAGGGGGCGGGGGTATGGCTACACCTTC. As protein: CASSEDRGRGYGYTF.

This chain uses TRBV20-1 with TRBJ1-2, with 12 bases matching TRBD1. The CDR3 extends over 16 amino acids. Losses at the gene ends were 3 bases for V and 4 bases for J; bases not matched to a gene: 9. The germline V gene has CDR1 DFQATT and CDR2 SNEGSKA (reference sequence). The CDR3 nucleotides read TGCAGTGCTAGTAATCGGGGACAGGGGGCTTCCTATGGCTACACCTTC. This codes for CSASNRGQGASYGYTF.

The sample holds a few counts of this clone. Written as DNA, the CDR3 is TGTGCCAGCTCACTAACCCCACTTGGAGAGAACACTGAAGCTTTCTTT. Its translation: CASSLTPLGENTEAFF. The chain couples TRBV18 to TRBJ1-1; no definite D call. CDR1 KGHSH and CDR2 LQKENI come from the germline V gene. The germline V and J ends were trimmed by 4 bases and 1 base, with 16 bases remaining between them. The length of the CDR3 is 16 residues.

The gene calls are TRBV10-1 and TRBJ2-1; D is tentatively TRBD1 or TRBD2 (5 bases each). The germline gives CDR1 WNHNN, CDR2 SYGVQD (reference sequence). V was clipped by 2 bases and J by 9 bases, with 5 bases between them. This CDR3 spans 11 amino acids. This CDR3 is CASSEGGEQFF. CDR3 bases: TGCGCCAGCAGTGAGGGGGGTGAGCAGTTCTTC.

This chain uses TRBV27 with TRBJ1-2; D is undetermined. Germline assignment: CDR1 MNHEY and CDR2 SMNVEV (reference sequence). The ends were cut back, 0 bases at V and 0 bases at J, with 8 bases in the middle. The CDR3 totals 15 residues. CDR3: CASSLSWGSNYGYTF. The DNA of the CDR3 is TGTGCCAGCAGTTTATCTTGGGGATCTAACTATGGCTACACCTTC.

This CDR3 reads CASSLTGGADTQYF. CDR3 nucleotide sequence: TGTGCCAGCAGCTTAACTGGGGGCGCAGATACGCAGTATTTT. V gene TRBV11-2 combines with J gene TRBJ2-3; TRBD1 is a possible D gene (6 bases). V gave up 2 bases and J gave up 4 bases, with 10 bases separating them. From germline, CDR1 is SGHAT and CDR2 FQNNGV. This CDR3 is built from 14 residues.

The chain uses TRBV7-8 and TRBJ2-7; D possibly corresponds to TRBD2 (5 bases). The V gene lost 5 bases and the J gene lost 4 bases, with 12 bases spanning the gap. The CDR3 totals 13 residues. The germline V gene encodes CDR1 SGHVS and CDR2 FQNEAQ. The CDR3 region has the DNA TGTGCCAGCAGCACTAGAACGGGTTACGAGCAGTACTTC. Protein sequence: CASSTRTGYEQYF.

The CDR3, as DNA: TGCGCCAGCAGCTTACCATCAGGGGGCGACGGTGAAAAACTGTTTTTT. Translating it yields CASSLPSGGDGEKLFF. The chain has TRBV5-1 and TRBJ1-4; 8 bases are shared with TRBD1. Losses at the gene ends were 2 bases for V and 7 bases for J; bases not matched to a gene: 10. The CDR3 length is 16 residues. Germline V lookup: CDR1 SGHRS, CDR2 YFSETQ.

The rearrangement links TRBV24-1 to TRBJ1-5; TRBD1 aligns across 8 bases. The V and J ends lost 3 bases and 7 bases, in that order; junction bases with no gene match: 7. Germline assignment: CDR1 KGHDR and CDR2 SFDVKD. The CDR3 extends over 15 amino acids. DNA of the CDR3: TGTGCCACCAGTGATCCCAGGGGGCCGGAACAGCCCCAGCATTTT. It yields the protein CATSDPRGPEQPQHF.

This rearrangement joins TRBV15 to TRBJ1-4; no clear D gene. Germline CDR1 LNHNV, CDR2 YYDKDF (reference sequence). Deletions cut 0 bases from V and 7 bases from J, with 6 bases between. The CDR3 loop spans 13 amino acids. As DNA, the CDR3 is TGTGCCACCAGCAGAGATCGTGGTGAAAAACTGTTTTTT. Its protein product is CATSRDRGEKLFF.

V and J are TRBV6-5 and TRBJ2-3, with 10 bases identical to TRBD2. J lost 1 base, V lost 6 bases, and 4 bases had no gene match. This CDR3 has 15 residues. Germline loops: CDR1 MNHEY, CDR2 SVGAGI. The CDR3 DNA follows: TGTGCCAGCAGGCATACTAGCGGGGGCACAGATACGCAGTATTTT. Its protein is CASRHTSGGTDTQYF.

This chain uses TRBV2 with TRBJ1-1; D is ambiguous. Germline V lookup: CDR1 SNHLY, CDR2 FYNNEI. This CDR3 spans 11 amino acids. Trimming took off 7 bases at V and 3 bases at J, with 6 bases between the two ends. The CDR3 is CASKRDTEAFF. The CDR3 DNA follows: TGTGCCAGCAAGAGGGACACTGAAGCTTTCTTT.

V gene TRBV15 combines with J gene TRBJ1-2, with 9 bases identical to TRBD1. V gave up 5 bases and J gave up 3 bases; unmatched junction bases: 10. Germline V gives CDR1 LNHNV, CDR2 YYDKDF (reference sequence). The CDR3 totals 16 residues. CDR3 DNA sequence: TGTGCCACCAGCGGCTTAAACAGGGGGCTTGACTATGGCTACACCTTC. Protein sequence: CATSGLNRGLDYGYTF.

The chain uses TRBV13 and TRBJ1-1; D is unresolved. This CDR3 comprises 15 residues. Germline V gene data show CDR1 as PRHDT and CDR2 as FYEKMQ (reference sequence). The V end was cut by 4 bases, the J end by 3 bases, with 15 bases between. The DNA of the CDR3 is TGTGCCAGCAGCTCTACCCCCACAGAATACACTGAAGCTTTCTTT. Translation: CASSSTPTEYTEAFF. The full variable domain, its missing parts supplied by reference TRBV13 and TRBJ1-1, is AAGVIQSPRHLIKEKRETATLKCYPIPRHDTVYWYQQGPGQDPQFLISFYEKMQSDKGSIPDRFSAQQFSDYHSELNMSSLELGDSALYFCASSSTPTEYTEAFFGQGTRLTVV.